This T cell receptor (beta chain) comes out of a study of shared clonotypes between healthy human individuals (TCRdb year 2020). For the wider study: The cohort included a few men and a couple of women between 18 and 49 years of age. For each donor, CD4 naive and CD4 memory were each given three plates, CD8 naive was given two plates, and CD8 memory was given one plate. Blood TCR repertoires of about 5 healthy adults were deeply sequenced to estimate repertoire size and the extent of clonotype sharing between individuals. Libraries were prepared and TCR repertoires were sequenced by different laboratories using diverse techniques, in order to increase sequencing depth and limit assay-specific biases. Between about 0.94 and 8.9 billion PBMCs per donor were obtained by leukapheresis.

A word on this clone: The target of this receptor is not known. Base-call qualities are not available, and no considerably larger clone is one nucleotide away.

Using the deep immunoSEQ assay, TCR CDR3 regions were amplified from genomic DNA by multiplex PCR. Genomic DNA extracted from each cell subset was distributed evenly over all wells of several immunoSEQ 96-well plates, and each plate served as one replicate. For sorted subsets, about 200 ng genomic DNA, equal to 30,000 to 35,000 T cell genomes, was loaded into each replicate PCR. Purified libraries were measured with a Qubit 3.0 fluorometer, size-checked on a Bioanalyzer 2100, and measured again with the KAPA Library Quantification kit. Every immunoSEQ 96-well plate was sequenced on a separate single-read 150-cycle Illumina NextSeq 550 flow cell. The published analysis was carried out like this. The immunoSEQ output contained only junctional sequences without quality scores, so filtering could not match that applied to full-length reads. To assign V/J genes and CDR3, sequences were annotated against IMGT germline references using PyIR, a Python wrapper for IgBLAST v1.9. Any read was removed if the V/J assignment was weak (E-value above 1e-6), the CDR3 was missing, or the read contained stop codons, out-of-frame junctions, or ambiguous translated residues. V3J clonotypes were defined by identical inferred V gene, J gene, and CDR3 amino acid sequence. Percentage overlap between repertoires was computed as shared unique clonotypes divided by the size of the smaller repertoire. Repertoire richness was assessed with RTK rarefaction, the Chao1 estimator, and Recon v2.1 estimates of unobserved clonotypes. Generation probabilities for all TCRbeta clonotypes obtained by the gDNA method from a handful of donors were computed using OLGA. Not all clones reach the TCRdb copy of this immuneACCESS table, which keeps in-frame sequences only. Checked studies attribute under half of the gap to unresolved V genes and leave the rest unexplained. D and trimming come from the DNA, and the V and J calls and clone size come from that table. The sample table records over a million clones; around 78% of these occur just once. The ten largest account for around 0.6% of the sample.

What the work shows at the level of the full study, not this receptor alone: Compared with non-shared clonotypes, the clonotypes found in all four sorted-subset donors had higher generation probabilities. Incomplete sequencing was indicated by rarefaction of sorted-subset datasets, despite the large sequencing depth. The genetic and exposure-history diversity represented was limited by the small number of donors. When several donors were compared, the shared fraction of clonotypes was 5% to 6.5% for naive CD4, roughly 3.4% for naive CD8, about 2.5% for memory CD4, and 0.4% for memory CD8. Based on pairwise subsampling, the degree of clonotype sharing among donors was expected to be affected by sequencing depth. Only blood was sampled, and tissue TCR repertoires likely differ from those in blood. Naive subsets generally had larger estimated clonotype richness than memory subsets did.

Healthy HIV-negative adults with no recently reported acute infections or vaccinations were included as donors. Every donor was a Caucasian adult living in Nashville, Tennessee, USA. Magnetic negative selection was used to enrich CD4+ T cells, after which naive cells were positively selected on CD45RA and the negative fraction became the memory subset. Blood was obtained by leukapheresis, after which PBMCs were separated by Ficoll-Histopaque density gradient centrifugation and cryopreserved in liquid nitrogen vapor phase. Analytical flow cytometry was used to check the purity and quantity of every magnetically sorted T cell population. Genomic DNA was isolated from each sorted fraction and quantified by UV absorbance on a Nanodrop 2000c. Trimmed from V: 4 bases; trimmed from J: 6 bases; junction bases lacking a gene match: 8. The CDR3 measures 15 amino acids from cysteine to phenylalanine. The entry retains the CDR3 DNA only, 45 bases that are in frame from base 1. CDR1 and CDR2 are drawn from the germline V gene (reference sequence): SGHKS, YYEKEE.

The source of this sequence is a man aged 18-30 years in good health. Some clones in this sample may be carry-over from other donors' samples. Source material: memory CD4+ T cells from PBMCs. The cell subset or site tag for this specimen amounts to: CD45RA-negative fraction. Recombination linked TRBV5-5 to TRBJ2-2; 8 middle bases align to TRBD2. The CDR3 amino acid sequence is: CASSQQRESAGELFF. The DNA sequence reads TGTGCCAGCAGCCAGCAGCGGGAGTCGGCCGGGGAGCTGTTTTTT.